The 22 T cell receptor beta chains presented below share a single source sample, sequenced in a study of early T cells in non-severe SARS-CoV-2 infection. TCRdb processed the 5' RACE reads anew with MiXCR; each CDR3 protein has one entry. The table lists 45,000 to 50,000 distinct CDR3 sequences, more than 5.5% of them singletons. This specimen was whole blood, taken at baseline. Receptors originate from an adult who was a healthcare worker with PCR-confirmed SARS-CoV-2 infection or an uninfected control (not recorded which).

This clonotype occurred many times. The V gene is TRBV5-1, the J gene TRBJ1-1, with 9 bases aligning to TRBD1. V shed 4 bases, J shed 7 bases, and the junction held 8 bases outside the gene matches. This CDR3 has 14 residues. Germline V gene sequence: CDR1 SGHRS, CDR2 YFSETQ. CDR3 nucleotides: TGCGCCAGCAGCCGGGACAGGGTAAAAGATGAAGCTTTCTTT. Translation: CASSRDRVKDEAFF.

This clonotype turned up a few times. In DNA form, the CDR3 reads TGTGCCACCAGTGAAGCGGACAGGGACACCGGGGAGCTGTTTTTT. Translated, it gives CATSEADRDTGELFF. The chain couples TRBV24-1 to TRBJ2-2; 8 bases agree with TRBD1. Germline assignment: CDR1 KGHDR and CDR2 SFDVKD. V gave up 4 bases and J gave up 3 bases; unmatched junction bases: 3. The CDR3 has 15 residues.

This clonotype was detected many times. The genes are TRBV11-3 and TRBJ2-7; unclear D gene. This CDR3 contains 11 residues. Germline V gives CDR1 SGHNT, CDR2 YENEEA. The ends were cut back, 4 bases at V and 4 bases at J, with 5 bases in the middle. CDR3 in DNA: TGTGCCAGCAGCTCTCAGTACGAGCAGTACTTC. Its protein is CASSSQYEQYF.

This clonotype has only a few counts. The rearrangement joins TRBV2 to TRBJ2-1; TRBD2 is a possible D gene (5 bases). This CDR3 has 17 residues. CDR1 SNHLY and CDR2 FYNNEI come from the germline V gene. V was shortened by 3 bases and J by 0 bases, with 15 bases between the two germline ends. The CDR3 spells CASSEEAVPSSYNEQFF. The DNA for the CDR3 is TGTGCCAGCAGTGAGGAAGCGGTACCCAGCTCCTACAATGAGCAGTTCTTC.

V usage is TRBV4-3 and J usage is TRBJ2-2; TRBD1 or TRBD2 may be the D gene (6 bases each). Germline V lookup: CDR1 LGHNA, CDR2 YSLEER. The CDR3 is 18 amino acids. V was shortened by 0 bases and J by 1 base, with 15 bases between the two germline ends. The CDR3 nucleotides read TGCGCCAGCAGCCAAGATAGGTTCGGGGGCGGGAACACCGGGGAGCTGTTTTTT. Translation: CASSQDRFGGGNTGELFF.

This clonotype appeared a few times. The chain has TRBV12-3 or TRBV12-4 and TRBJ1-1; D is ambiguous. This CDR3 has 13 amino acids. V was clipped by 8 bases and J by 6 bases, with 16 bases between them. CDR3 amino acids: CASVIVPPPEAFF. CDR3 sequence (DNA): TGTGCCAGCGTGATTGTACCCCCGCCTGAAGCTTTCTTT.

This clonotype came up many times. The chain employs TRBV30 and TRBJ2-1; 8 positions agree with TRBD2. Germline V gene sequence: CDR1 GTSNPN, CDR2 SVGIG (reference sequence). The CDR3 runs 14 residues. The ends lost 2 bases at V and 3 bases at J; junction bases unmatched: 3. In nucleotides, the CDR3 is TGTGCCTGGAGTATGGGGACTAGCTACAATGAGCAGTTCTTC. This gives the protein CAWSMGTSYNEQFF.

V usage is TRBV2 and J usage is TRBJ1-2; D is unclear. This CDR3 is built from 11 residues. The V end was cut by 5 bases, the J end by 8 bases, with 9 bases between. The germline CDR1 and CDR2 sequences are SNHLY and FYNNEI. CDR3 nucleotides: TGTGCCAGCAGTCGCGGGGAAGGCTACACCTTC. Its protein is CASSRGEGYTF.

This clonotype was seen repeatedly, ten times or more. The CDR3, as DNA: TGTGCCAGCAGCTCCCGGGGTAACCGGGACAGGGGGATCACTGAAGCTTTCTTT. Protein: CASSSRGNRDRGITEAFF. The chain recombines TRBV7-9 with TRBJ1-1; 11 nucleotides match TRBD1. The junction had 14 bases not matched to a gene; V was cut back by 4 bases and J by 4 bases. This CDR3 region has 18 residues. Germline V gives CDR1 SEHNR, CDR2 FQNEAQ (reference sequence).

This sequence joins TRBV27 and TRBJ1-6; TRBD1 agrees at 9 bases. V dropped 2 bases and J dropped 9; count of bases not matched to a gene: 5. CDR1 is MNHEY, CDR2 SMNVEV, per germline (reference sequence). The CDR3 totals 15 residues. The CDR3 loop is CASSLTRTGASPLHF. The DNA of the CDR3 is TGTGCCAGCAGTTTAACTAGGACAGGGGCTTCACCCCTCCACTTT.

This clonotype was counted only a few times. This chain connects TRBV5-1 to TRBJ2-7; D remains unclear. Trimming stripped 3 bases from V and 6 bases from J, with 16 bases between. The CDR3 is 14 amino acids. The germline gives CDR1 SGHRS, CDR2 YFSETQ. The CDR3 here is CASSSPVEGPEQYF. In DNA, the CDR3 is TGCGCCAGCAGCTCCCCGGTTGAAGGCCCCGAGCAGTACTTC.

In its sample, this clonotype was seen many times. The V call is TRBV20-1, the J call TRBJ2-1; 11 nucleotides align to TRBD2. The CDR3 runs to 18 residues. Germline CDR1 DFQATT, CDR2 SNEGSKA (reference sequence). J lost 4 bases, V lost 5 bases, and 16 bases had no gene match. CDR3: CSAPQLSLAGGRYNEQFF. Written as DNA, the CDR3 is TGCAGTGCTCCTCAGTTATCTCTAGCGGGGGGTCGGTACAATGAGCAGTTCTTC.

This clonotype was observed at least ten times. The V and J genes are TRBV7-6 and TRBJ2-7, with a possible D match to TRBD2 (6 bases). The germline CDR1 and CDR2 sequences are SGHVS and FNYEAQ. CDR3 length: 15 amino acids. Trimming removed 4 bases at V and 5 bases at J, with 18 bases between. The CDR3 bases are TGTGCCAGCAGCTCCCGACGCGGGGATCTGGACGAGCAGTACTTC. This encodes CASSSRRGDLDEQYF. Based on the CDR3 plus reference TRBV7-6 and TRBJ2-7, the full variable domain is GAGVSQSPRYKVTKRGQDVALRCDPISGHVSLYWYRQALGQGPEFLTYFNYEAQQDKSGLPNDRFSAERPEGSISTLTIQRTEQRDSAMYRCASSSRRGDLDEQYFGPGTRLTVT.

This clonotype was counted at least ten times. This chain uses TRBV20-1 with TRBJ2-7; 10 nucleotides align to TRBD1. CDR3 size: 14 residues. The trim removed 6 bases at V and 4 bases at J, leaving 9 bases unmatched. Germline lookup yields CDR1 DFQATT and CDR2 SNEGSKA (reference sequence). The chain's CDR3 is CSAPGQGDLYEQYF. The CDR3 DNA follows: TGCAGTGCGCCCGGACAGGGGGACCTTTACGAGCAGTACTTC.

This clonotype appeared many times. The J gene is TRBJ2-7, the V gene TRBV7-2; 10 bases agree with TRBD1. This CDR3 has 16 residues. The V segment lost 3 bases and the J segment 1 base; nucleotides outside the gene matches: 6. Per germline, CDR1 SGHTA and CDR2 FQGNSA. The CDR3 DNA follows: TGTGCCAGCAGCTTTAGGGGACAGGGGACATCCTACGAGCAGTACTTC. Protein sequence: CASSFRGQGTSYEQYF.

This clonotype occurred many times. V usage is TRBV7-9 and J usage is TRBJ2-7; TRBD1 matches at 8 bases. V lost 1 base, J lost 6 bases, and 11 bases stayed unmatched. The CDR3 spans 16 residues. The germline V gene encodes CDR1 SEHNR and CDR2 FQNEAQ (reference sequence). For the CDR3, the DNA is TGTGCCAGCAGCTTAGGGTTTGACAGGGGAGAGGGCGAGCAGTACTTC. This translates into CASSLGFDRGEGEQYF.

The chain uses TRBV27 and TRBJ1-5; unclear D gene. Germline CDR1 and CDR2: MNHEY and SMNVEV (reference sequence). The CDR3 runs 16 residues. Trimming took off 5 bases at V and 1 base at J, with 15 bases between the two ends. This CDR3 is CASSPRYKGSNQPQHF. The DNA of the CDR3 is TGTGCCAGCAGTCCTAGGTACAAAGGGAGCAATCAGCCCCAGCATTTT.

This clonotype has at least ten counts. The chain employs TRBV12-3 or TRBV12-4 and TRBJ2-5, with 7 bases aligning to TRBD2. The CDR3 sequence is 16 residues long. Germline trimming cut 2 bases from V and 5 bases from J; bases unmatched to any gene: 11. CDR3 loop: CASSLRSSTSTETQYF. CDR3 bases: TGTGCCAGCAGTTTAAGGTCTTCGACTAGCACGGAGACCCAGTACTTC.

The gene calls are TRBV19 and TRBJ1-5; D may be TRBD1 (5 bases). The V gene's germline CDR1 is LNHDA and CDR2 SQIVND (reference sequence). This CDR3 is built from 13 residues. V lost 5 bases and J 6 bases, leaving 11 bases between the germline ends. The CDR3 here is CASSGVGTQPQHF. For the CDR3, the DNA is TGTGCCAGTAGTGGGGTGGGGACTCAGCCCCAGCATTTT.

In its sample, this clonotype was seen a few times. The rearrangement uses TRBV6-5 and TRBJ1-1; no clear D gene. Trimming removed 7 bases at V and 4 bases at J, with 13 bases between. CDR3 length: 13 amino acids. From germline, CDR1 is MNHEY and CDR2 SVGAGI. The CDR3 is CASKFGVGTEAFF. The CDR3 DNA reads TGTGCCAGCAAATTCGGGGTAGGCACTGAAGCTTTCTTT.

This clonotype occurred a few times. The chain links TRBV18 to TRBJ1-2, with D possibly being TRBD1 (5 bases). Trimming cost V 6 bases and J 3 bases, with 14 bases left between them. CDR1 and CDR2 from the germline V gene are KGHSH and LQKENI. This CDR3 comprises 14 residues. CDR3 bases: TGTGCCAGCTCTCCGGAACAGGTCCACTATGGCTACACCTTC. Its translation: CASSPEQVHYGYTF.

This clonotype was detected many times. V is TRBV20-1 and J is TRBJ1-5; 9 bases are a match to TRBD1. V trimming: 5 bases; J trimming: 7 bases; junction bases outside the gene matches: 9. Germline V gives CDR1 DFQATT, CDR2 SNEGSKA (reference sequence). This CDR3 has 14 residues. This CDR3 reads CSAAETGGWQPQHF. CDR3 DNA sequence: TGCAGTGCTGCCGAGACAGGGGGTTGGCAGCCCCAGCATTTT.